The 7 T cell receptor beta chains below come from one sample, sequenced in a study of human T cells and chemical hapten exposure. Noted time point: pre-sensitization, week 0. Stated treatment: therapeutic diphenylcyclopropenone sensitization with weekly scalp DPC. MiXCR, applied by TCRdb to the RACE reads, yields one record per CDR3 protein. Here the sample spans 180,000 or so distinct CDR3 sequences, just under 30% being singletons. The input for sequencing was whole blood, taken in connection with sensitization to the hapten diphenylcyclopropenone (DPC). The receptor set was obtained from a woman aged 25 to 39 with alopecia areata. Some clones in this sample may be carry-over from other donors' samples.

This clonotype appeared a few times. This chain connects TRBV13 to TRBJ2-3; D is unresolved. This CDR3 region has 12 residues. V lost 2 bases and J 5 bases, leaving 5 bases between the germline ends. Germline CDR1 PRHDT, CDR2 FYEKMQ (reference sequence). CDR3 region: CASSLPGDTQYF. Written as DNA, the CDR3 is TGTGCCAGCAGCTTACCTGGAGATACGCAGTATTTT.

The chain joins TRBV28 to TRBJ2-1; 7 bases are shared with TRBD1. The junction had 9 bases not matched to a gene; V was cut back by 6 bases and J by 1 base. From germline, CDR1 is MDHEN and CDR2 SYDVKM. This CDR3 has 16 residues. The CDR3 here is CASSHGTAQSYNEQFF. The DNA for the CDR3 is TGTGCCAGCAGCCACGGGACAGCCCAATCCTACAATGAGCAGTTCTTC.

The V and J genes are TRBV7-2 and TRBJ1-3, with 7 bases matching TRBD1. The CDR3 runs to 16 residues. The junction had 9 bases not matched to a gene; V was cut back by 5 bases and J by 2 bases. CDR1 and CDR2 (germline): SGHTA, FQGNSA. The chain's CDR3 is CASSHPNRGAGNTIYF. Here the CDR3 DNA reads TGTGCCAGCAGCCATCCGAACAGGGGTGCTGGAAACACCATATATTTT.

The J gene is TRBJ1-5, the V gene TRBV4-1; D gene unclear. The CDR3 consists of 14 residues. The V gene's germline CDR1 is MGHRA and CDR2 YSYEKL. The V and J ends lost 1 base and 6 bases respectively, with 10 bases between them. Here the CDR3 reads CASSQGPGVQPQHF. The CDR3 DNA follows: TGCGCCAGCAGCCAAGGTCCGGGTGTTCAGCCCCAGCATTTT.

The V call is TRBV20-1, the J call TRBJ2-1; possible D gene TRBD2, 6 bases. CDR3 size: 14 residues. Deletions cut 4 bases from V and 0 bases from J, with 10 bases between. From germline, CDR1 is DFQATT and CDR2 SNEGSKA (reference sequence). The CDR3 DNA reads TGCAGTGCTACTAGCGTCAGCTCCTACAATGAGCAGTTCTTC. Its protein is CSATSVSSYNEQFF.

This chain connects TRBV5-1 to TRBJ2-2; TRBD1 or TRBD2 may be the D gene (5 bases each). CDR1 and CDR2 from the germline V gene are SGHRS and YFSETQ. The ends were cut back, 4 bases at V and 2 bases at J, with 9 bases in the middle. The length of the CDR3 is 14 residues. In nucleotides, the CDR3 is TGCGCCAGCAGCAGGGGAGAAAACACCGGGGAGCTGTTTTTT. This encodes CASSRGENTGELFF.

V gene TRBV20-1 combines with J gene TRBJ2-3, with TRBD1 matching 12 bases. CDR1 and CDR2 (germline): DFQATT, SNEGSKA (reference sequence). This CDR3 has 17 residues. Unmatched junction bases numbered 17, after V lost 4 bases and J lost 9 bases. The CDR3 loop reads CSATEPRWGQGAGTQYF. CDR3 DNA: TGCAGTGCTACGGAACCCCGGTGGGGACAGGGGGCTGGGACGCAGTATTTT.